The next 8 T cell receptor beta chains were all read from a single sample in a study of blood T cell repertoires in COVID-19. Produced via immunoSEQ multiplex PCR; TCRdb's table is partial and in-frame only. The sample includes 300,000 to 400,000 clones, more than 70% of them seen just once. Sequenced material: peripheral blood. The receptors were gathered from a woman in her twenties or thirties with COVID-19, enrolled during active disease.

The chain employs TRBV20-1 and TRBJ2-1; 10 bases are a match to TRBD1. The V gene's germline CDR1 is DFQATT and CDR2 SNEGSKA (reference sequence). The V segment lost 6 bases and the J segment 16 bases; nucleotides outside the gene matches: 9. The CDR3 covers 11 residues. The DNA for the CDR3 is TGCAGTGCCAGGACAGGGGGAGCGATTTTCTTC. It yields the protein CSARTGGAIFF.

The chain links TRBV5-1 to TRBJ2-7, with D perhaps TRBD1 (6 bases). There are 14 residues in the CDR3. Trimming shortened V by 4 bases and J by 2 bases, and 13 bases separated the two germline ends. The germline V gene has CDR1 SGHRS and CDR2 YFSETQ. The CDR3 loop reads CASSTKTGTYEQYF. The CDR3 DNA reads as TGCGCCAGCAGCACGAAGACAGGTACCTACGAGCAGTACTTC. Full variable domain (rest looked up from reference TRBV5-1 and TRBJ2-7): KAGVTQTPRYLIKTRGQQVTLSCSPISGHRSVSWYQQTPGQGLQFLFEYFSETQRNKGNFPGRFSGRQFSNSRSEMNVSTLELGDSALYLCASSTKTGTYEQYFGPGTRLTVT.

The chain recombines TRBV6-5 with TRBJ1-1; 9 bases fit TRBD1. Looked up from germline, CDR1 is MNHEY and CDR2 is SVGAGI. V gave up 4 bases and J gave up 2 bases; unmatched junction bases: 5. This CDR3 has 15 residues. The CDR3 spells CASSLYRGLNTEAFF. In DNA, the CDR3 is TGTGCCAGCAGTTTGTACAGGGGGCTTAACACTGAAGCTTTCTTT.

The CDR3 coding sequence is TGTGCCAGCAGCTTGGACGCAGGGGGGACTGGAAACACCATATATTTT. Residues: CASSLDAGGTGNTIYF. The chain has TRBV5-4 and TRBJ1-3; 7 bases align to TRBD1. With 0 bases clipped from V and 2 bases from J, the junction kept 5 bases outside the gene matches. The CDR3 contains 16 residues. Germline CDR1 and CDR2: SGHNT and YYREEE (reference sequence). Full variable domain (missing parts from reference TRBV5-4 and TRBJ1-3): ETGVTQSPTHLIKTRGQQVTLRCSSQSGHNTVSWYQQALGQGPQFIFQYYREEENGRGNFPPRFSGLQFPNYSSELNVNALELDDSALYLCASSLDAGGTGNTIYFGEGSWLTVV.

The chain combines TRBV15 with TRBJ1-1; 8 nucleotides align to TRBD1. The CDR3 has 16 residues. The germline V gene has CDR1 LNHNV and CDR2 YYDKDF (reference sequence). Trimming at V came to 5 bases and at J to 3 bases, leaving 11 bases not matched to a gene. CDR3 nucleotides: TGTGCCACCAGCCCCGACCTCGCGACAGGGGACACTGAAGCTTTCTTT. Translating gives CATSPDLATGDTEAFF.

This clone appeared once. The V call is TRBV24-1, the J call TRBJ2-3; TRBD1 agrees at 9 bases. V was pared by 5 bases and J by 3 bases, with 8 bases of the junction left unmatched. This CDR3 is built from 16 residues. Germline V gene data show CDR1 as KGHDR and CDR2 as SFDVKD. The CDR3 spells CATSGPGQGVTDTQYF. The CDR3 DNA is TGTGCCACCAGTGGGCCGGGACAGGGTGTGACAGATACGCAGTATTTT.

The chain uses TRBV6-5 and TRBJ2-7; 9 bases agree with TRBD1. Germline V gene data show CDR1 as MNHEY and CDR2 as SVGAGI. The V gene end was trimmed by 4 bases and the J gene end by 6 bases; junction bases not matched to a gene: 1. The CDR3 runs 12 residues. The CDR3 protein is CASSLDRGEQYV. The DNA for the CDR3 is TGTGCCAGCAGTTTGGACAGGGGCGAGCAGTACGTC.

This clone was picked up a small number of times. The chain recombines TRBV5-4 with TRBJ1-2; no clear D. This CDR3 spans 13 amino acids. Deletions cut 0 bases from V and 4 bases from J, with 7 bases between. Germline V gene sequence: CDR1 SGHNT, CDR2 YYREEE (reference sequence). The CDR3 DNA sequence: TGTGCCAGCAGCTTGGACGGTAGCTATGGCTACACCTTC. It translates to CASSLDGSYGYTF.